These 15 T cell receptor beta chains came from one sample sequenced in a study of beta chain features in type 1 diabetes. Study conclusions and caveats: Type 1 diabetes patients had moderately but significantly shorter TCRB CDR3s in all four CD4+ subsets.

The antigens for these receptors are not known. The isolated RNA, all of it, was reverse transcribed, so expressed TCRB transcripts were what got sequenced. TCRdb keeps only in-frame clones here, not all; method: immunoSEQ multiplex PCR. The repertoire holds over 600,000 clones, with 9.5% to 15% as singletons. Sequencing was done on a sample of naive CD4+ T cells from blood. Receptors were obtained from a man aged 30 to 45 with type 1 diabetes.

The chain employs TRBV19 and TRBJ1-1; D is uncertain. In germline, CDR1 is LNHDA, CDR2 SQIVND (reference sequence). CDR3 length: 15 residues. V dropped 3 bases and J dropped 4 bases, with 15 bases sitting between them. The CDR3 loop is CASSILGEGRTEAFF. The DNA for the CDR3 is TGTGCCAGTAGTATTCTCGGGGAAGGTCGCACTGAAGCTTTCTTT.

The sample holds a few counts of this clone. This chain connects TRBV10-3 to TRBJ2-1, with 9 nucleotides matching TRBD1. Germline V CDR1 and CDR2: ENHRY, SYGVKD. This CDR3 comprises 15 residues. The V gene end was trimmed by 3 bases and the J gene end by 7 bases; junction bases not matched to a gene: 7. CDR3 nucleotide sequence: TGTGCCATCAGTGACAACAGGGGGCTAGATAATGAGCAGTTCTTC. This translates into CAISDNRGLDNEQFF.

The chain recombines TRBV27 with TRBJ2-5; D may match TRBD1 or TRBD2 (5 bases each). V was cut by 3 bases and J by 5 bases, with 19 bases left in between. The CDR3 is 16 amino acids. Germline V gene sequence: CDR1 MNHEY, CDR2 SMNVEV (reference sequence). CDR3 amino acids: CASSFVRGTALETQYF. The CDR3 DNA follows: TGTGCCAGCAGTTTTGTGCGAGGGACCGCGCTGGAGACCCAGTACTTC.

This chain connects TRBV5-1 to TRBJ2-5, with D perhaps matching TRBD1 or TRBD2 (6 bases each). CDR1 and CDR2 from the germline V gene are SGHRS and YFSETQ. Trimming removed 0 bases at V and 4 bases at J, with 10 bases between. The CDR3 totals 14 residues. The CDR3 here is CASSLEQGGETQYF. The CDR3 coding sequence is TGCGCCAGCAGCTTGGAACAGGGAGGAGAGACCCAGTACTTC.

The chain uses TRBV21-1 and TRBJ1-2; the table's D call, TRBD1, has no DNA check behind it. TRBV21-1 represents a pseudogene. The CDR3 has 13 amino acids. The CDR3 DNA sequence: TGTGCCAGCAGCAAATGGACAGGCCCGGGCTACACCTTC. Its translation: CASSKWTGPGYTF.

This sequence joins TRBV5-1 and TRBJ1-1; 9 bases map to TRBD1. The CDR3 consists of 14 residues. V dropped 4 bases and J dropped 4; count of bases not matched to a gene: 5. Germline V CDR1 and CDR2: SGHRS, YFSETQ. The CDR3 spells CASSQGQGSTEAFF. CDR3 coding DNA: TGCGCCAGCAGCCAAGGACAGGGGAGCACTGAAGCTTTCTTT.

This clone was picked up a small number of times. The gene calls are TRBV14 and TRBJ1-6; 7 bases are shared with TRBD1. The V gene end was trimmed by 4 bases and the J gene end by 0 bases; junction bases not matched to a gene: 0. Germline values: CDR1 SGHDN, CDR2 FVKESK. This CDR3 has 15 amino acids. The CDR3 reads CASSRDSSYNSPLHF. DNA for the CDR3: TGTGCCAGCAGCCGGGACAGCTCCTATAATTCACCCCTCCACTTT.

This clone was observed once. The CDR3 sequence is CASRGGTNTGELFF. The CDR3 nucleotides read TGCGCCAGCAGAGGGGGGACGAACACCGGGGAGCTGTTTTTT. The chain joins TRBV5-1 to TRBJ2-2; D could derive from TRBD1 or TRBD2 (6 bases each). This CDR3 has 14 amino acids. The germline gives CDR1 SGHRS, CDR2 YFSETQ. Trimming removed 5 bases at V and 0 bases at J, with 8 bases between.

This clone came up a few times. The gene calls are TRBV7-2 and TRBJ1-1; D remains ambiguous. The CDR3 extends over 15 amino acids. V gave up 3 bases and J gave up 4 bases, with 15 bases separating them. The germline V gene encodes CDR1 SGHTA and CDR2 FQGNSA. The CDR3 region is CASSFSTVFPTEAFF. In DNA form, the CDR3 reads TGTGCCAGCAGCTTTTCTACGGTCTTCCCCACTGAAGCTTTCTTT. The full variable domain, its missing parts supplied by reference TRBV7-2 and TRBJ1-1, is GAGVSQSPSNKVTEKGKDVELRCDPISGHTALYWYRQSLGQGLEFLIYFQGNSAPDKSGLPSDRFSAERTGGSVSTLTIQRTQQEDSAVYLCASSFSTVFPTEAFFGQGTRLTVV.

This clone showed up just a few times. The genes are TRBV14 and TRBJ2-5; TRBD2 matches at 7 bases. J lost 7 bases, V lost 2 bases, and 10 bases had no gene match. The V gene's germline CDR1 is SGHDN and CDR2 FVKESK. The length of the CDR3 is 15 residues. The CDR3 DNA reads TGTGCCAGCAGCCAAACTAGCGCCGGGTCTTGGACCCAGTACTTC. As protein: CASSQTSAGSWTQYF. The entire variable domain, with the rest obtained from reference TRBV14 and TRBJ2-5, is as follows: EAGVTQFPSHSVIEKGQTVTLRCDPISGHDNLYWYRRVMGKEIKFLLHFVKESKQDESGMPNNRFLAERTGGTYSTLKVQPAELEDSGVYFCASSQTSAGSWTQYFGPGTRLLVL.

This rearrangement joins TRBV14 to TRBJ2-5, with D unclear. From germline, CDR1 is SGHDN and CDR2 FVKESK. V dropped 3 bases and J dropped 5 bases, with 7 bases sitting between them. This CDR3 comprises 12 residues. CDR3 DNA: TGTGCCAGCAGCCAGCTACGGGAGACCCAGTACTTC. The encoded protein is CASSQLRETQYF.

V is TRBV7-9 and J is TRBJ1-1, with D hard to call. Germline V CDR1 and CDR2: SEHNR, FQNEAQ (reference sequence). The CDR3 totals 14 residues. Trimming stripped 1 base from V and 0 bases from J, with 6 bases between. The CDR3 DNA is TGTGCCAGCAGCTTAGACACGATGAACACTGAAGCTTTCTTT. Its protein product is CASSLDTMNTEAFF. Drawing the rest from reference TRBV7-9 and TRBJ1-1, the complete variable domain is DTGVSQNPRHKITKRGQNVTFRCDPISEHNRLYWYRQTLGQGPEFLTYFQNEAQLEKSRLLSDRFSAERPKGSFSTLEIQRTEQGDSAMYLCASSLDTMNTEAFFGQGTRLTVV.

This chain links TRBV7-2 with TRBJ2-5, with D perhaps TRBD1 (5 bases). The CDR3 extends over 13 amino acids. Germline V gene data show CDR1 as SGHTA and CDR2 as FQGNSA. With 6 bases removed from V and 4 bases from J, the gap between germline ends came to 12 bases. CDR3 residues: CASRAGLGETQYF. The DNA for the CDR3 is TGTGCCAGCAGGGCAGGGTTAGGAGAGACCCAGTACTTC. Variable domain in full (rest from reference TRBV7-2 and TRBJ2-5): GAGVSQSPSNKVTEKGKDVELRCDPISGHTALYWYRQSLGQGLEFLIYFQGNSAPDKSGLPSDRFSAERTGGSVSTLTIQRTQQEDSAVYLCASRAGLGETQYFGPGTRLLVL.

CDR3 nucleotides: TGTGCCAGCAGCGTAAAGGAAACAGAACACTATGGCTACACCTTC. Its translation: CASSVKETEHYGYTF. The chain joins TRBV9 to TRBJ1-2; D gene ambiguous. V was cut by 1 base and J by 3 bases, with 13 bases left in between. CDR1 SGDLS and CDR2 YYNGEE come from the germline V gene. The CDR3 runs 15 residues.

The chain employs TRBV14 and TRBJ2-6; the D is unclear. Trimming pared 2 bases from V and 4 bases from J, leaving 6 bases between. Per the germline V gene, CDR1 is SGHDN and CDR2 is FVKESK. CDR3 length: 14 residues. Here the CDR3 reads CASSQWAGANVLTF. In DNA form, the CDR3 reads TGTGCCAGCAGCCAATGGGCGGGGGCCAACGTCCTGACTTTC.